This T cell receptor beta chain was observed in a study of PD-L1 blockade in urothelial cancer. General study results and limits: Tumor-associated clones in blood expanded more at 3 weeks in durable-benefit patients.

The repertoire was sequenced with immunoSEQ multiplex PCR; TCRdb's copy has only in-frame clones and lacks some. This table holds more than 95,000 clones, roughly 91% found once. The CDR3 spans 15 residues. CDR1 is SGHNT, CDR2 YENEEA, per germline. V lost 6 bases to trimming and J lost 5 bases, with 19 bases between them. As to this clone: Its antigen is not identified.

The time point was: peripheral blood 6 weeks after treatment start. Patients were living with locally advanced or metastatic urothelial carcinoma. V usage is TRBV11-3 and J usage is TRBJ2-5, with D tentatively TRBD2 (5 bases). Sequencing used PBMCs, obtained around atezolizumab (anti-PD-L1) treatment. The receptor was isolated from a man aged 55 to 70 with urothelial cancer. CDR3 sequence reads: CASRFGLHSEETQYF. CDR3 coding DNA: TGTGCCAGCAGATTTGGACTCCACTCGGAGGAGACCCAGTACTTC.